The 25 T cell receptor beta chains listed next were all sequenced from one sample in a study of OX40 agonist ivuxolimab in advanced cancers. Using immunoSEQ multiplex PCR, the repertoire was profiled, and TCRdb retains in-frame clones only, with some absent. Of around 40,000 clones detected, less than 85% appear once; the ten largest clones hold over 3.5%. Sequences were derived from CD4+ or CD8+ T cells sorted from blood, sampled in a trial of the OX40 agonist ivuxolimab. These receptors originate from an adult with an advanced solid tumor such as melanoma, head and neck, liver or kidney cancer.

The rearrangement uses TRBV30 and TRBJ2-2; TRBD2 is a possible D gene (5 bases). The CDR3 has 15 amino acids. From germline, CDR1 is GTSNPN and CDR2 SVGIG (reference sequence). V lost 0 bases, J lost 6 bases, and 14 bases lay in between. The CDR3 region is CAWSVRGSGSGELFF. For the CDR3, the DNA is TGTGCCTGGAGTGTACGTGGGAGTGGGTCCGGGGAGCTGTTTTTT.

V is TRBV5-6 and J is TRBJ1-2; maybe TRBD1 (6 bases). The CDR3 is 14 residues long. With 2 bases removed from V and 2 bases from J, the gap between germline ends came to 10 bases. Germline-derived CDR1 and CDR2 are SGHDT and YYEEEE. The CDR3 reads CASSLQGQNYGYTF. The CDR3 nucleotides are TGTGCCAGCAGCTTACAGGGTCAGAACTATGGCTACACCTTC.

The CDR3 spells CASSEIAGDTQYF. The DNA for the CDR3 is TGCGCCAGCAGTGAGATAGCAGGGGATACGCAGTATTTT. This chain uses TRBV10-1 with TRBJ2-3; tentatively, D is TRBD1 (5 bases). This CDR3 contains 13 residues. Germline lookup yields CDR1 WNHNN and CDR2 SYGVQD (reference sequence). V lost 2 bases to trimming and J lost 6 bases, with 9 bases between them.

The chain combines TRBV4-1 with TRBJ1-4, with 9 positions matching TRBD1. The CDR3 length is 17 residues. Losses at the gene ends were 0 bases for V and 5 bases for J; bases not matched to a gene: 7. Germline values: CDR1 MGHRA, CDR2 YSYEKL. The CDR3 here is CASSQEFGTGLNEKLFF. Here the CDR3 DNA reads TGCGCCAGCAGCCAAGAGTTCGGGACAGGGCTGAATGAAAAACTGTTTTTT.

V gene TRBV11-2 combines with J gene TRBJ1-1, with D possibly TRBD1 on 6 matching bases. Per the germline V gene, CDR1 is SGHAT and CDR2 is FQNNGV. The CDR3 has 13 residues. Trimming took off 2 bases at V and 10 bases at J, with 14 bases between the two ends. The CDR3, as DNA: TGTGCCAGCAGCTTAACCGGGGGCATAGGAGCTTTCTTT. Amino acids: CASSLTGGIGAFF.

V is TRBV6-5 and J is TRBJ2-3, with 9 bases aligning to TRBD2. This CDR3 has 13 residues. Germline trimming cut 5 bases from V and 11 bases from J; bases unmatched to any gene: 8. Germline-derived CDR1 and CDR2 are MNHEY and SVGAGI. The CDR3 is CASSPTIAGVQYF. As DNA, the CDR3 is TGTGCCAGCAGTCCGACTATAGCGGGAGTGCAGTATTTT.

The rearrangement joins TRBV14 to TRBJ1-1; TRBD1 might be the D (5 bases). Germline CDR1 reads SGHDN; CDR2 reads FVKESK. This CDR3 has 15 residues. V lost 4 bases to trimming and J lost 1 base, with 13 bases between them. The CDR3 sequence: CASSRRGGRNTEAFF. CDR3 nucleotide sequence: TGTGCCAGCAGCCGTAGGGGCGGAAGGAACACTGAAGCTTTCTTT.

V gene TRBV19 combines with J gene TRBJ1-2; D is undetermined. Trimming pared 7 bases from V and 8 bases from J, leaving 11 bases between. This CDR3 region has 11 residues. Per germline, CDR1 LNHDA and CDR2 SQIVND (reference sequence). The CDR3 nucleotides read TGTGCCAGTAACACGGTTGGCGGCTACACCTTC. Translating it yields CASNTVGGYTF. The variable domain in full, completed from reference TRBV19 and TRBJ1-2, reads DGGITQSPKYLFRKEGQNVTLSCEQNLNHDAMYWYRQDPGQGLRLIYYSQIVNDFQKGDIAEGYSVSREKKESFPLTVTSAQKNPTAFYLCASNTVGGYTFGSGTRLTVV.

The sample holds a few counts of this clone. The chain couples TRBV28 to TRBJ2-5, with 11 bases lining up with TRBD2. V gave up 6 bases and J gave up 1 base; unmatched junction bases: 4. CDR3 size: 15 residues. Germline CDR1 and CDR2: MDHEN and SYDVKM. This CDR3 is CASSGLAGFQETQYF. The CDR3 DNA follows: TGTGCCAGCAGCGGACTAGCGGGTTTCCAAGAGACCCAGTACTTC.

This chain connects TRBV19 to TRBJ1-1; D call uncertain. The CDR3 length is 14 residues. Germline V gene lookup returns CDR1 LNHDA and CDR2 SQIVND (reference sequence). With 5 bases removed from V and 1 base from J, the gap between germline ends came to 11 bases. CDR3 in DNA: TGTGCCAGTAGTTTCCAGTCGGGGAACACTGAAGCTTTCTTT. Protein: CASSFQSGNTEAFF.

J is TRBJ2-2 and V is TRBV9, with D unclear. The CDR3 consists of 15 residues. Trimming shortened V by 2 bases and J by 4 bases, and 12 bases separated the two germline ends. The germline V gene encodes CDR1 SGDLS and CDR2 YYNGEE. The CDR3 DNA sequence: TGTGCCAGCAGCGTGGTGTCTGAAGGCACCGGGGAGCTGTTTTTT. Translated: CASSVVSEGTGELFF.

The gene calls are TRBV4-3 and TRBJ2-3; possible D gene TRBD2, 5 bases. The CDR3 runs 13 residues. Germline CDR1 and CDR2: LGHNA and YSLEER. V lost 4 bases, J lost 6 bases, and 11 bases lay in between. CDR3 DNA: TGCGCCAGCAGCCTTACCGGGGAGGATACGCAGTATTTT. Protein product: CASSLTGEDTQYF.

This clone was counted a few times. This same CDR3 is encoded by further DNA sequences in the sample. The chain joins TRBV27 to TRBJ1-5, with 9 bases aligning to TRBD1. The germline CDR1 and CDR2 sequences are MNHEY and SMNVEV (reference sequence). The CDR3 covers 15 residues. J gave up 7 bases and V 4 bases, and 8 bases lay outside the gene matches. Here the CDR3 DNA reads TGTGCCAGCAGTTCAATGGGACAGGGAAAACAGCCCCAGCATTTT. Its translation: CASSSMGQGKQPQHF.

The chain recombines TRBV7-6 with TRBJ1-1, with TRBD1 matching 8 bases. The CDR3 spans 14 residues. Germline lookup yields CDR1 SGHVS and CDR2 FNYEAQ. Germline trimming cut 5 bases from V and 10 bases from J; bases unmatched to any gene: 12. CDR3 amino acids: CASSALTGAMGAFF. The CDR3 DNA reads as TGTGCCAGCAGCGCCCTGACAGGGGCGATGGGAGCTTTCTTT.

The sample holds a few counts of this clone. The V and J genes are TRBV30 and TRBJ1-5; 8 nucleotides agree with TRBD1. V gave up 3 bases and J gave up 8 bases; unmatched junction bases: 9. This CDR3 is 14 amino acids long. Germline V lookup: CDR1 GTSNPN, CDR2 SVGIG (reference sequence). The CDR3 DNA reads as TGTGCCTGGAGCGCCGGACAGGGCGGGGAGCCCCAGCATTTT. Translated: CAWSAGQGGEPQHF.

The chain combines TRBV7-2 with TRBJ1-2; a weak D match, TRBD1 (5 bases). The germline V and J ends were trimmed by 5 bases and 4 bases, with 11 bases remaining between them. The length of the CDR3 is 13 residues. Germline CDR1 reads SGHTA; CDR2 reads FQGNSA. The CDR3 spells CASSRGGSYGYTF. The CDR3 nucleotides read TGTGCCAGCAGCCGGGGGGGGTCCTATGGCTACACCTTC.

CDR3 nucleotides: TGTGCCATCAGTGACCGACAGGGGGCAACTGGAAACACCATATATTTT. Protein sequence: CAISDRQGATGNTIYF. The chain has TRBV10-3 and TRBJ1-3, with 10 bases matching TRBD1. CDR1 and CDR2 (germline): ENHRY, SYGVKD. The ends lost 3 bases at V and 2 bases at J; junction bases unmatched: 4. The CDR3 length is 16 residues.

This sequence joins TRBV18 and TRBJ1-5; unclear D gene. Looked up from germline, CDR1 is KGHSH and CDR2 is LQKENI. The germline V and J ends were trimmed by 6 bases and 4 bases, with 10 bases remaining between them. The CDR3 runs 13 residues. Written as DNA, the CDR3 is TGTGCCAGCTCGCCCGACACTAATCAGCCCCAGCATTTT. Protein sequence: CASSPDTNQPQHF.

DNA for the CDR3: TGTGCCAGCAGTTTAAGTGGGACAGATTCCTACGAGCAGTACTTC. The encoded protein is CASSLSGTDSYEQYF. The V and J genes are TRBV28 and TRBJ2-7; TRBD1 aligns across 7 bases. The CDR3 runs 15 residues. Germline trimming cut 2 bases from V and 1 base from J; bases unmatched to any gene: 5. Germline assignment: CDR1 MDHEN and CDR2 SYDVKM. Drawing the rest from reference TRBV28 and TRBJ2-7, the complete variable domain is DVKVTQSSRYLVKRTGEKVFLECVQDMDHENMFWYRQDPGLGLRLIYFSYDVKMKEKGDIPEGYSVSREKKERFSLILESASTNQTSMYLCASSLSGTDSYEQYFGPGTRLTVT.

The rearrangement links TRBV7-2 to TRBJ1-4; possible D gene TRBD1, 5 bases. V was cut by 2 bases and J by 3 bases, with 13 bases left in between. The CDR3 is made up of 16 amino acids. Germline V CDR1 and CDR2: SGHTA, FQGNSA. Written as DNA, the CDR3 is TGTGCCAGCAGCTTATTGGCCGGGGCGTCTAATGAAAAACTGTTTTTT. Its protein is CASSLLAGASNEKLFF.

The chain combines TRBV20-1 with TRBJ2-5; D call uncertain. The CDR3 extends over 11 amino acids. Germline CDR1 DFQATT, CDR2 SNEGSKA (reference sequence). V was clipped by 1 base and J by 7 bases, with 7 bases between them. For the CDR3, the DNA is TGCAGTGCTAGAGGATCGGGGACCCAGTACTTC. Protein sequence: CSARGSGTQYF.

J is TRBJ1-2 and V is TRBV9, with a weak D call TRBD1 (5 bases). Trimming took off 0 bases at V and 4 bases at J, with 13 bases between the two ends. The CDR3 consists of 15 residues. Germline loops: CDR1 SGDLS, CDR2 YYNGEE. The CDR3, as DNA: TGTGCCAGCAGCGTAGAGATTAATCAGGGCTATGGCTACACCTTC. Translation: CASSVEINQGYGYTF.

V gene TRBV10-3 combines with J gene TRBJ2-2; D may be TRBD1 or TRBD2 (5 bases each). V shed 3 bases and J shed 0 bases, with 14 bases lying between them. The CDR3 is 17 amino acids. Germline V CDR1 and CDR2: ENHRY, SYGVKD. The CDR3 spells CAISDQLWGSNTGELFF. CDR3 sequence (DNA): TGTGCCATCAGTGATCAATTATGGGGGTCGAACACCGGGGAGCTGTTTTTT.

This clone was found once. This sequence joins TRBV29-1 and TRBJ2-5; 11 bases align to TRBD1. From germline, CDR1 is SQVTM and CDR2 ANQGSEA. V trimming: 7 bases; J trimming: 7 bases; junction bases outside the gene matches: 14. There are 15 residues in the CDR3. Here the CDR3 reads CSAGRDRGSKGTQYF. The CDR3 bases are TGCAGCGCGGGGAGGGACAGGGGGTCCAAAGGGACCCAGTACTTC.

This clone appeared once. The chain combines TRBV5-1 with TRBJ2-7, with D possibly matching TRBD1 (5 bases). V shed 0 bases and J shed 5 bases, with 9 bases lying between them. The CDR3 length is 13 residues. Germline CDR1 reads SGHRS; CDR2 reads YFSETQ. For the CDR3, the DNA is TGCGCCAGCAGCTTGGTGGGGCGGAACGAGCAGTACTTC. Its translation: CASSLVGRNEQYF.